These 22 T cell receptor beta chains were all obtained from the same sample, sequenced in a study of T cells in narcolepsy. Produced via immunoSEQ multiplex PCR; TCRdb's table is partial and in-frame only. Of roughly 30,000 clones in the sample, more than 75% were seen once. The sequenced sample consisted of memory (CD45RA-) CD4+ T cells from blood. These receptors came from a human donor in good health.

CDR3 in amino acids: CAWRGVAGGPALTKNIQYF. For the CDR3, the DNA is TGTGCCTGGAGGGGGGTAGCGGGAGGGCCAGCACTAACCAAAAACATTCAGTACTTC. The chain recombines TRBV30 with TRBJ2-4; 11 bases are shared with TRBD2. V shed 3 bases, J shed 2 bases, and the junction held 15 bases outside the gene matches. Germline V gene sequence: CDR1 GTSNPN, CDR2 SVGIG (reference sequence). The CDR3 has 19 amino acids.

The gene calls are TRBV5-1 and TRBJ2-7; TRBD2 agrees at 13 bases. Germline lookup yields CDR1 SGHRS and CDR2 YFSETQ. The length of the CDR3 is 15 residues. V was clipped by 4 bases and J by 6 bases; unmatched bases: 7. The DNA for the CDR3 is TGCGCCAGCAGCCCTGGACTAGCGGGGGCCCTCGAGCAGTACTTC. Encoded protein: CASSPGLAGALEQYF. The complete variable domain, with remaining parts taken from reference TRBV5-1 and TRBJ2-7, reads KAGVTQTPRYLIKTRGQQVTLSCSPISGHRSVSWYQQTPGQGLQFLFEYFSETQRNKGNFPGRFSGRQFSNSRSEMNVSTLELGDSALYLCASSPGLAGALEQYFGPGTRLTVT.

V is TRBV19 and J is TRBJ2-7; D is tentatively TRBD1 or TRBD2 (6 bases each). Germline lookup yields CDR1 LNHDA and CDR2 SQIVND (reference sequence). There are 14 residues in the CDR3. V lost 9 bases, J lost 5 bases, and 20 bases lay in between. The CDR3 spells CASSQGSGVDEQYF. The CDR3 nucleotides read TGTGCCAGCTCCCAGGGGTCGGGGGTTGACGAGCAGTACTTC.

This clone was found once. The rearrangement joins TRBV4-1 to TRBJ2-7, with D possibly called TRBD1 or TRBD2 (5 bases each). Germline CDR1 MGHRA, CDR2 YSYEKL. This CDR3 spans 15 amino acids. V gave up 4 bases and J gave up 1 base, with 14 bases separating them. CDR3 loop: CASSPPRGTSYEQYF. The CDR3 DNA reads TGCGCCAGCAGCCCTCCGAGGGGAACGTCCTACGAGCAGTACTTC.

This chain uses TRBV30 with TRBJ1-5; no firm D call. V lost 0 bases, J lost 4 bases, and 7 bases lay in between. Germline-derived CDR1 and CDR2 are GTSNPN and SVGIG (reference sequence). CDR3 length: 13 residues. The CDR3: CAWSVYGNQPQHF. CDR3 nucleotides: TGTGCCTGGAGTGTATACGGGAATCAGCCCCAGCATTTT.

This rearrangement joins TRBV27 to TRBJ2-7; 10 bases are a match to TRBD1. With 8 bases clipped from V and 12 bases from J, the junction kept 10 bases outside the gene matches. The CDR3 is 12 residues long. Germline CDR1 and CDR2: MNHEY and SMNVEV (reference sequence). As DNA, the CDR3 is TGTGCCAGCGGACAGGGGACAGGGGTCGGGTACTTC. Encoded protein: CASGQGTGVGYF.

The genes are TRBV5-4 and TRBJ2-5; a weak D match, TRBD2 (6 bases). This CDR3 has 15 residues. Trimming removed 4 bases from V and 5 bases from J, with 18 bases in between. Germline V CDR1 and CDR2: SGHNT, YYREEE (reference sequence). The CDR3, as DNA: TGTGCCAGCAGCGGGGGGACGCCGGGAGTGGAGACCCAGTACTTC. Translated, it gives CASSGGTPGVETQYF.

V and J are TRBV7-6 and TRBJ1-4; no reliable D call. CDR3 size: 15 residues. The V and J ends lost 5 bases and 5 bases respectively, with 15 bases between them. The V gene's germline CDR1 is SGHVS and CDR2 FNYEAQ. The CDR3 spells CASSRVGSLNEKLFF. Written as DNA, the CDR3 is TGTGCCAGCAGCCGAGTGGGGAGCCTCAATGAAAAACTGTTTTTT.

A note on this clone: A junction end diverges from the germline sequence, so it may reflect a read error. The V gene is TRBV7-9, the J gene TRBJ1-2, with TRBD1 matching 10 bases. The V gene's germline CDR1 is SEHNR and CDR2 FQNEAQ (reference sequence). CDR3 size: 14 residues. CDR3 protein: CATRGQGLNNGYTF. CDR3 coding DNA: TGTGCCACGAGGGGACAGGGGCTTAACAATGGCTACACCTTC.

The V and J genes are TRBV7-9 and TRBJ2-3, with 10 bases identical to TRBD1. CDR3 length: 15 residues. V shed 4 bases, J shed 3 bases, and the junction held 4 bases outside the gene matches. Germline CDR1 SEHNR, CDR2 FQNEAQ (reference sequence). The CDR3 DNA follows: TGTGCCAGCAGCTCGGGACAGGGGCGTACAGATACGCAGTATTTT. It yields the protein CASSSGQGRTDTQYF.

This clone was seen a few times. CDR3 DNA sequence: TGTGCCAGCAGTTTATGGGGGCAGGACACCGGGGAGCTGTTTTTT. It encodes CASSLWGQDTGELFF. The genes are TRBV28 and TRBJ2-2; the D gene is possibly TRBD1 (5 bases). This CDR3 is built from 15 residues. V shed 0 bases and J shed 3 bases, with 8 bases lying between them. The germline CDR1 and CDR2 sequences are MDHEN and SYDVKM. The complete variable domain, with remaining parts taken from reference TRBV28 and TRBJ2-2, reads DVKVTQSSRYLVKRTGEKVFLECVQDMDHENMFWYRQDPGLGLRLIYFSYDVKMKEKGDIPEGYSVSREKKERFSLILESASTNQTSMYLCASSLWGQDTGELFFGEGSRLTVL.

The chain combines TRBV6-5 with TRBJ2-1; D remains unclear. Looked up from germline, CDR1 is MNHEY and CDR2 is SVGAGI. Trimming stripped 6 bases from V and 7 bases from J, with 10 bases between. This CDR3 is 12 amino acids long. The DNA for the CDR3 is TGTGCCAGCAGCCTAGGAATAAATGAGCAGTTCTTC. Residues: CASSLGINEQFF.

The rearrangement links TRBV7-2 to TRBJ2-7, with TRBD2 matching over 8 bases. This CDR3 region has 13 residues. From germline, CDR1 is SGHTA and CDR2 FQGNSA. V gave up 10 bases and J gave up 4 bases; unmatched junction bases: 9. This CDR3 reads CATSVTGGYEQYF. The CDR3 DNA sequence: TGTGCCACCAGTGTTACGGGGGGGTACGAGCAGTACTTC.

The chain employs TRBV7-9 and TRBJ2-7; TRBD1 might be the D (6 bases). V lost 8 bases and J 1 base, leaving 9 bases between the germline ends. From germline, CDR1 is SEHNR and CDR2 FQNEAQ (reference sequence). This CDR3 is built from 12 residues. CDR3 loop: CASGGRSYEQYF. CDR3 nucleotides: TGTGCCAGCGGGGGCCGATCCTACGAGCAGTACTTC.

This chain links TRBV18 with TRBJ2-1; D could derive from TRBD1 or TRBD2 (5 bases each). Germline CDR1 KGHSH, CDR2 LQKENI. V dropped 2 bases and J dropped 2 bases, with 10 bases sitting between them. The CDR3 is 15 residues long. The CDR3 here is CASSPEGSAYNEQFF. In nucleotides, the CDR3 is TGTGCCAGCTCACCAGAGGGGTCTGCCTACAATGAGCAGTTCTTC.

CDR3 DNA sequence: TGCGCCAGCAGCTTGGCGGGGACGACCACCGGGGAGCTGTTTTTT. Protein: CASSLAGTTTGELFF. V usage is TRBV5-1 and J usage is TRBJ2-2; either TRBD1 or TRBD2 may supply D (5 bases each). Germline loops: CDR1 SGHRS, CDR2 YFSETQ. Between the trimmed V and J ends, which lost 0 bases and 4 bases, there was a span of 10 bases. CDR3 length: 15 amino acids.

V and J are TRBV5-5 and TRBJ2-7; D gene unclear. V was clipped by 2 bases and J by 1 base, with 16 bases between them. CDR1 and CDR2 (germline): SGHKS, YYEKEE (reference sequence). The CDR3 is 16 amino acids. Written as DNA, the CDR3 is TGTGCCAGCAGCTTCTGGAGACAAGGTCTTTCCTACGAGCAGTACTTC. It translates to CASSFWRQGLSYEQYF.

V is TRBV7-8 and J is TRBJ2-7, with unresolved D. The CDR3 runs 14 residues. Germline CDR1 reads SGHVS; CDR2 reads FQNEAQ. With 1 base removed from V and 5 bases from J, the gap between germline ends came to 12 bases. The chain's CDR3 is CASSLGSDVHEQYF. The CDR3 region has the DNA TGTGCCAGCAGCTTAGGATCGGACGTGCACGAGCAGTACTTC.

The chain uses TRBV9 and TRBJ2-3, with D perhaps TRBD1 (5 bases). The germline V and J ends were trimmed by 2 bases and 4 bases, with 11 bases remaining between them. The CDR3 totals 14 residues. Germline values: CDR1 SGDLS, CDR2 YYNGEE. CDR3: CASSVTPGSDTQYF. As DNA, the CDR3 is TGTGCCAGCAGCGTGACCCCAGGGTCAGATACGCAGTATTTT. Combining the CDR3 with reference TRBV9 and TRBJ2-3 gives the whole variable domain DSGVTQTPKHLITATGQRVTLRCSPRSGDLSVYWYQQSLDQGLQFLIQYYNGEERAKGNILERFSAQQFPDLHSELNLSSLELGDSALYFCASSVTPGSDTQYFGPGTRLTVL.

The CDR3 DNA reads as TGTGCCAGCAGGTCCCCGGGACCTTACTACGAGCAGTACTTC. Protein sequence: CASRSPGPYYEQYF. The chain has TRBV28 and TRBJ2-7; D may match TRBD1 or TRBD2 (5 bases each). Germline lookup yields CDR1 MDHEN and CDR2 SYDVKM. The V end was cut by 6 bases, the J end by 3 bases, with 15 bases between. CDR3 length equals 14 residues.

The rearrangement uses TRBV4-1 and TRBJ2-1; perhaps TRBD2 as D (6 bases). V lost 2 bases and J lost 2, with 19 bases in between. The CDR3 loop spans 18 amino acids. Germline CDR1 reads MGHRA; CDR2 reads YSYEKL. CDR3 nucleotide sequence: TGCGCCAGCAGCCAAACCTCCACCGGCAGGGAGGCCTACAATGAGCAGTTCTTC. Amino acids: CASSQTSTGREAYNEQFF.

The chain links TRBV28 to TRBJ1-2; 9 nucleotides align to TRBD1. The CDR3 has 13 residues. V gave up 6 bases and J gave up 6 bases; unmatched junction bases: 5. Germline V lookup: CDR1 MDHEN, CDR2 SYDVKM. The CDR3 DNA reads as TGTGCCAGCAGGACCGGGACAGGGAATGGCTACACCTTC. Amino acids: CASRTGTGNGYTF.